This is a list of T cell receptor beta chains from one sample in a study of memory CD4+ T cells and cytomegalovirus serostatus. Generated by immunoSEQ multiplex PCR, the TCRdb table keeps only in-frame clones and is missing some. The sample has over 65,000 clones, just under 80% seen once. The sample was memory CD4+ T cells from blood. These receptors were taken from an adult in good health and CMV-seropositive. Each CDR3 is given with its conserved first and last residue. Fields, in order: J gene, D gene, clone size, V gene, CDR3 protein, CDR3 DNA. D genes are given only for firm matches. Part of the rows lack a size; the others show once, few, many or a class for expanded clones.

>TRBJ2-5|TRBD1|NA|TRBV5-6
CASSPPPQGYQETQYF
TGTGCCAGCAGCCCCCCCCCACAGGGGTACCAAGAGACCCAGTACTTC
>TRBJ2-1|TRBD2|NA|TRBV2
CASSLLAGAHNEQFF
TGTGCCAGCAGCCTACTAGCGGGGGCCCACAATGAGCAGTTCTTC
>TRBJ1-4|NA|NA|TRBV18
CASSPPSSPEKLFF
TGTGCCAGCTCACCACCGTCGTCTCCAGAAAAACTGTTTTTT
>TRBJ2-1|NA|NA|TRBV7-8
CASGRTEINEQFF
TGTGCCAGCGGAAGGACGGAGATAAATGAGCAGTTCTTC
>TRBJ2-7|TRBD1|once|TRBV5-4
CATQQTGSHEQYF
TGTGCCACTCAACAGACAGGGAGTCACGAGCAGTACTTC
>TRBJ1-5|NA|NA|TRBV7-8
CASSARRGTVQPQHF
TGTGCCAGCAGCGCGAGGAGGGGGACCGTCCAGCCCCAGCATTTT
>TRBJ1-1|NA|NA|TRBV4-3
CASSQAPTVGTEAFF
TGCGCCAGCAGCCAAGCCCCCACAGTGGGGACTGAAGCTTTCTTT
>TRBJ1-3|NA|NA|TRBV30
CAWVGSSGNTIYF
TGTGCCTGGGTGGGGAGCTCTGGAAACACCATATATTTT
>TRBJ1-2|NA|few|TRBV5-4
CASSLAGANYGYTF
TGTGCCAGCAGCTTGGCCGGGGCCAACTATGGCTACACCTTC
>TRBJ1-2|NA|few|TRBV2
CASSRGKGNGYTF
TGTGCCAGCAGTCGAGGGAAGGGGAATGGCTACACCTTC
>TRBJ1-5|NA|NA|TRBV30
CAYSGSAQPQHF
TGTGCCTACTCTGGGTCGGCGCAGCCCCAGCATTTT
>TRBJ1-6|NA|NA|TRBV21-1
CASRIRGTLYNSPLHF
TGTGCCAGCAGGATAAGGGGAACCTTGTATAATTCACCCCTCCACTTT
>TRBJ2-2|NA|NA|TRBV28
CASRNTGELFF
TGTGCCAGCAGAAACACCGGGGAGCTGTTTTTT
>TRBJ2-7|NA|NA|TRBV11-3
CASSPSGPAYEQYF
TGTGCCAGCAGCCCATCCGGGCCCGCCTACGAGCAGTACTTC
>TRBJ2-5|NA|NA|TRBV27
CASSFGIGEGQETQYF
TGTGCCAGCAGTTTCGGGATAGGGGAAGGGCAAGAGACCCAGTACTTC
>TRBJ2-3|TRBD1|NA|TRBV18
CASSPGQGAVDTQYF
TGTGCCAGCTCACCCGGACAGGGGGCGGTGGATACGCAGTATTTT
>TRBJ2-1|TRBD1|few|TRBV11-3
CASSLAGGINEQFF
TGTGCCAGCAGCTTAGCAGGGGGAATCAATGAGCAGTTCTTC
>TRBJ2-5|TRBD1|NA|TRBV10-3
CATRGTEETQYF
TGTGCCACAAGGGGGACAGAAGAGACCCAGTACTTC
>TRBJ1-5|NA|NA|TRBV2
CASSPPTEHQPQHF
TGTGCCAGCAGCCCCCCCACCGAGCATCAGCCCCAGCATTTT
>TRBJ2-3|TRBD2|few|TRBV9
CASSRGTSGGTDTQYF
TGTGCCAGCAGCAGAGGGACTAGCGGGGGAACAGATACGCAGTATTTT
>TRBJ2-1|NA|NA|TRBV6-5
CASSTPREKFF
TGTGCCAGCAGTACCCCTAGAGAGAAGTTCTTC
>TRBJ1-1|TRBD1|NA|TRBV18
CASSKKGQGVGNTEAFF
TGTGCCAGCTCGAAAAAAGGACAGGGGGTTGGGAACACTGAAGCTTTCTTT
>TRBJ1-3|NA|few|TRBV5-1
CASSLEGLGNTIYF
TGCGCCAGCAGCTTGGAAGGGCTTGGAAACACCATATATTTT
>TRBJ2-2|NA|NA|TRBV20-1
CSARRTGELFF
TGCAGTGCTCGACGGACCGGGGAGCTGTTTTTT
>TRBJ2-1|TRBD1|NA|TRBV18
CASSRQGGYNEQFF
TGTGCCAGCTCACGACAGGGCGGCTACAATGAGCAGTTCTTC
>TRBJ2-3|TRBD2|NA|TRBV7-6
CASSLGRLAGGTDTQYF
TGTGCCAGCAGCTTAGGCCGACTAGCTGGGGGAACAGATACGCAGTATTTT
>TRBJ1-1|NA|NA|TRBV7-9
CASSSLTANTEAFF
TGTGCCAGCAGCTCACTGACAGCGAACACTGAAGCTTTCTTT
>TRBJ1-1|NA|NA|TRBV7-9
CASSFTESTEAFF
TGTGCCAGCAGCTTTACAGAGTCCACTGAAGCTTTCTTT
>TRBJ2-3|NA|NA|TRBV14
CASSPRIQLFTDTQYF
TGTGCCAGCAGCCCAAGAATTCAACTCTTCACAGATACGCAGTATTTT
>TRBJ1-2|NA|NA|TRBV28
CASRHSGTDIYGYTF
TGTGCCAGCAGACACTCTGGGACGGACATCTATGGCTACACCTTC
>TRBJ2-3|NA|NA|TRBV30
CAWSPPGLLTDTQYF
TGTGCCTGGAGTCCTCCGGGACTCCTCACAGATACGCAGTATTTT
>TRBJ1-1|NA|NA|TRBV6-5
CASSFGGTEAFF
TGTGCCAGCAGTTTCGGTGGAACTGAAGCTTTCTTT
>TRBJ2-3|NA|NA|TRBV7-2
CASSLSRTDTQYF
TGTGCCAGCAGCTTGTCACGCACAGATACGCAGTATTTT
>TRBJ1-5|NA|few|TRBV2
CASSDHPDQPQHF
TGTGCCAGCAGTGACCACCCAGATCAGCCCCAGCATTTT
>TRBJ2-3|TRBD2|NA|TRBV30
CAWSRLAYTQYF
TGTGCCTGGAGTCGACTAGCATATACGCAGTATTTT
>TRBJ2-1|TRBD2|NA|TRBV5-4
CASSHGGLAGTIRSYNEQFF
TGTGCCAGCAGCCACGGGGGACTAGCGGGAACTATCCGGTCCTACAATGAGCAGTTCTTC
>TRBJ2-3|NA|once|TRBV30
CACTALVATDTQYF
TGTGCCTGTACTGCGCTAGTAGCTACAGATACGCAGTATTTT
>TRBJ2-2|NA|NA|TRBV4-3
CASSQDGVGASWNTGELFF
TGCGCCAGCAGCCAAGACGGGGTCGGGGCCAGCTGGAACACCGGGGAGCTGTTTTTT
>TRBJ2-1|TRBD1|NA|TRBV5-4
CASSFDRGEYNEQFF
TGTGCCAGCAGCTTTGACAGGGGGGAATACAATGAGCAGTTCTTC
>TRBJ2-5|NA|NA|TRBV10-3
CAISEGRGAETQYF
TGTGCCATCAGTGAAGGAAGGGGGGCGGAGACCCAGTACTTC
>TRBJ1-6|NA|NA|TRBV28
CASSFSGSPLHF
TGTGCCAGCAGTTTTAGTGGTTCACCCCTCCACTTT
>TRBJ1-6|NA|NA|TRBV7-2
CASSLLVRDPLHF
TGTGCCAGCAGCTTATTGGTCCGTGACCCCCTCCACTTT
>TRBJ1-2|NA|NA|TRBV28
CASRTSLGGSGGYTF
TGTGCCAGCAGAACATCCTTAGGGGGTTCGGGAGGCTACACCTTC
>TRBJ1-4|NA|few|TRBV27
CASSTARGGEKLFF
TGTGCCAGCAGTACGGCCCGAGGAGGTGAAAAACTGTTTTTT
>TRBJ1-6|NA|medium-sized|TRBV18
CASSLVGAATLNNSPLHF
TGTGCCAGCTCACTGGTGGGCGCCGCTACCTTAAATAATTCACCCCTCCACTTT
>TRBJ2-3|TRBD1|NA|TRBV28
CASSRRTGGTDTQYF
TGTGCCAGCAGTCGCAGGACAGGGGGCACAGATACGCAGTATTTT
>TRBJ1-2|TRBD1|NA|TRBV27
CASSLRAGGYDGYTF
TGTGCCAGCAGTTTACGCGCAGGGGGCTATGATGGCTACACCTTC
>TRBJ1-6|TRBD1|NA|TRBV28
CASSLFRGNSPLHF
TGTGCCAGCAGTTTATTCAGGGGGAATTCACCCCTCCACTTT
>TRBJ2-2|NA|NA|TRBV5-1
CASSLSARGELFF
TGCGCCAGCAGCTTGTCCGCTCGCGGGGAGCTGTTTTTT
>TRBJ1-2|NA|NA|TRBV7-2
CASSLGWGPGYGYTF
TGTGCCAGCAGCTTAGGATGGGGTCCCGGCTATGGCTACACCTTC
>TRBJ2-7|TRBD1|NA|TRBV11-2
CASSLVRTGETEQYF
TGTGCCAGCAGCTTAGTTCGGACAGGGGAAACCGAGCAGTACTTC
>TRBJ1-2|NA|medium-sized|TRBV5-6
CASSSPTYTYPTDF
TGTGCCAGCAGCTCGCCGACGTACACCTATCCGACCGACTTC
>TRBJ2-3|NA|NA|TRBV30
CAWGPADTQYF
TGTGCCTGGGGACCAGCAGATACGCAGTATTTT
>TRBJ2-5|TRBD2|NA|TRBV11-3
CASSTRRPSGKETQYF
TGTGCCAGCAGCACAAGAAGGCCTAGCGGGAAAGAGACCCAGTACTTC